A single sample gave rise to the 10 T cell receptor beta chains below, sequenced in a study of preoperative IRX-2 immunotherapy in early breast cancer. Assay: immunoSEQ multiplex PCR; the TCRdb copy retains only in-frame clones and omits some. The sample has approximately 28,000 clones, around 75% seen once; the top ten hold less than 8%. Indicated treatment: preoperative locoregional IRX-2 cytokine immunotherapy. The material was lymph node tissue, obtained after IRX-2 immunotherapy. These receptor sequences come from a human donor with breast cancer.

V and J are TRBV6-8 and TRBJ2-6; a possible D gene is TRBD2 (6 bases). The V gene's germline CDR1 is MNHGY and CDR2 SAAAGT. CDR3 length: 16 residues. The germline V and J ends were trimmed by 0 bases and 0 bases, with 6 bases remaining between them. The CDR3 loop is CASSYSGSSGANVLTF. In nucleotides, the CDR3 is TGTGCCAGCAGTTACTCCGGGAGCTCTGGGGCCAACGTCCTGACTTTC.

The chain is built from TRBV19 and TRBJ2-3, with D possibly being TRBD1 or TRBD2 (5 bases each). The CDR3 sequence is 15 residues long. V lost 5 bases, J lost 2 bases, and 14 bases lay in between. Germline V gene data show CDR1 as LNHDA and CDR2 as SQIVND (reference sequence). The chain's CDR3 is CASSPGARTTDTQYF. As DNA, the CDR3 is TGTGCCAGTAGTCCCGGGGCCCGGACCACAGATACGCAGTATTTT.

The chain couples TRBV18 to TRBJ2-7; TRBD1 matches 7 bases. The CDR3 covers 15 residues. V lost 6 bases to trimming and J lost 4 bases; unmatched junction nucleotides: 12. CDR1 is KGHSH, CDR2 LQKENI, per germline. CDR3 loop: CASSERGTAAYEQYF. The CDR3 DNA follows: TGTGCCAGCTCCGAGCGTGGGACAGCCGCTTACGAGCAGTACTTC.

The J gene is TRBJ2-5, the V gene TRBV7-6; the D gene is possibly TRBD1 (7 bases). Trimming stripped 4 bases from V and 2 bases from J, with 17 bases between. Germline assignment: CDR1 SGHVS and CDR2 FNYEAQ. CDR3 size: 16 residues. In DNA, the CDR3 is TGTGCCAGCAGCTGGGGGGCAGGGGGAGAGCAAGAGACCCAGTACTTC. The encoded protein is CASSWGAGGEQETQYF.

The chain is built from TRBV19 and TRBJ2-3; 9 bases map to TRBD2. The CDR3 consists of 16 residues. The junction had 10 bases not matched to a gene; V was cut back by 5 bases and J by 4 bases. Looked up from germline, CDR1 is LNHDA and CDR2 is SQIVND (reference sequence). The CDR3 bases are TGTGCCAGTAGTGGACTAGCGAGCAAGGGGGCAGATACGCAGTATTTT. Its protein product is CASSGLASKGADTQYF.

The V call is TRBV14, the J call TRBJ2-7; D is ambiguous. The V end lost 1 base, the J end lost 5 bases, and 3 bases lay between the germline ends. The germline gives CDR1 SGHDN, CDR2 FVKESK. The CDR3 sequence is 11 residues long. For the CDR3, the DNA is TGTGCCAGCAGCCAAGTCCACGAGCAGTACTTC. Amino acid sequence: CASSQVHEQYF. Drawing the rest from reference TRBV14 and TRBJ2-7, the complete variable domain is EAGVTQFPSHSVIEKGQTVTLRCDPISGHDNLYWYRRVMGKEIKFLLHFVKESKQDESGMPNNRFLAERTGGTYSTLKVQPAELEDSGVYFCASSQVHEQYFGPGTRLTVT.

This clone was picked up a small number of times. This chain joins TRBV11-3 and TRBJ1-4; a possible D gene is TRBD1 (5 bases). The CDR3 spans 15 residues. V dropped 3 bases and J dropped 5 bases, with 13 bases sitting between them. Per germline, CDR1 SGHNT and CDR2 YENEEA. The CDR3 sequence is CASSLGRAGNEKLFF. The CDR3, as DNA: TGTGCCAGCAGCTTGGGACGGGCAGGGAATGAAAAACTGTTTTTT.

The chain links TRBV5-1 to TRBJ2-6; 11 bases map to TRBD1. The CDR3 is 18 amino acids. V trimming: 0 bases; J trimming: 3 bases; junction bases outside the gene matches: 5. Germline V gene lookup returns CDR1 SGHRS and CDR2 YFSETQ. CDR3 loop: CASSLAWTGGGGANVLTF. CDR3 in DNA: TGCGCCAGCAGCTTGGCCTGGACAGGGGGCGGTGGGGCCAACGTCCTGACTTTC.

This chain uses TRBV19 with TRBJ2-1; tentatively, D is TRBD1 (6 bases). Trimming cost V 1 base and J 12 bases, with 16 bases left between them. The CDR3 loop spans 14 amino acids. The germline gives CDR1 LNHDA, CDR2 SQIVND (reference sequence). The CDR3 protein is CASSIVQGSVGQFF. The CDR3 DNA reads TGTGCCAGTAGTATAGTACAGGGATCGGTTGGGCAGTTCTTC.

The rearrangement joins TRBV29-1 to TRBJ2-3; D unresolved. The CDR3 runs to 13 residues. Per the germline V gene, CDR1 is SQVTM and CDR2 is ANQGSEA. Between the trimmed V and J ends, which lost 6 bases and 6 bases, there was a span of 16 bases. CDR3 sequence (DNA): TGCAGCGTCCGCCCGGAAACGAGGGATACGCAGTATTTT. It is translated as CSVRPETRDTQYF.